This T cell receptor (beta chain) was found in a study of blood T cell repertoires in COVID-19. Study-wide context: Acute-phase and convalescent COVID-19 samples originated in the United States, Italy and Spain.

Losses at the gene ends were 10 bases for V and 5 bases for J; bases not matched to a gene: 8. The CDR3 totals 14 residues. Germline values: CDR1 SEHNR, CDR2 FQNEAQ (reference sequence). Two negative PCRs, clearance, or symptom resolution characterized the recovered Cohort 3 donors. As handled by the study authors: Reference gene primer amplification in the assay estimated nucleated cell counts. Using immunoSEQ multiplex PCR, the repertoire was profiled, and TCRdb retains in-frame clones only, with some absent. V and J calls plus clone size are reproduced from that table; the DNA served to infer D and trimming. The data contain about 200,000 clones, 80% to 90% of them singletons.

Sample: PBMCs or T cells enriched from blood (not recorded which). V is TRBV7-9 and J is TRBJ2-7; 13 positions agree with TRBD2. The receptor was isolated from a woman aged 18-35 years who had recovered from COVID-19. The CDR3 DNA follows: TGTGCCACTGCGACTAGCGGGGGGCCTAACGAGCAGTACTTC. This translates into CATATSGGPNEQYF.